This passage covers 6 T cell receptor beta chains from one sample sequenced in a study of shared clonotypes between healthy human individuals. Libraries were prepared by immunoSEQ multiplex PCR; TCRdb keeps only in-frame clonotypes and omits some of them. This sample has roughly 490,000 clones, with 60% to 85% found just once. Sequenced input: PBMCs. The receptors stem from a woman aged 35 to 49 in good health. Some clones in this sample may be carry-over from other donors' samples.

V usage is TRBV27 and J usage is TRBJ2-3, with 9 bases matching TRBD2. CDR3 length: 14 amino acids. The germline V gene has CDR1 MNHEY and CDR2 SMNVEV (reference sequence). Trimming at V came to 4 bases and at J to 3 bases, leaving 2 bases not matched to a gene. As DNA, the CDR3 is TGTGCCAGCAGTTCGCTAGCGGGGACAGATACGCAGTATTTT. This gives the protein CASSSLAGTDTQYF.

CDR3: CASSEAEREVAGELFF. In DNA, the CDR3 is TGTGCCAGCAGTGAAGCGGAGCGGGAGGTGGCCGGGGAGCTGTTTTTT. The chain carries TRBV6-1 and TRBJ2-2, with TRBD2 identical over 9 bases. V shed 0 bases and J 6 bases; nucleotides not matched to a gene: 5. Germline CDR1 MNHNS, CDR2 SASEGT. The CDR3 consists of 16 residues.

This chain uses TRBV28 with TRBJ2-7, with TRBD1 identical over 9 bases. Germline loops: CDR1 MDHEN, CDR2 SYDVKM. This CDR3 is 15 amino acids long. Unmatched junction bases numbered 8, after V lost 6 bases and J lost 2 bases. The CDR3 DNA reads as TGTGCCAGCAGACACCCCGGGACAGGGACCTACGAGCAGTACTTC. The encoded protein is CASRHPGTGTYEQYF.

The chain is built from TRBV7-9 and TRBJ2-7; TRBD1 is a possible D gene (5 bases). The CDR3 runs 13 residues. V was cut by 3 bases and J by 5 bases, with 11 bases left in between. Per the germline V gene, CDR1 is SEHNR and CDR2 is FQNEAQ (reference sequence). The CDR3 DNA is TGTGCCAGCAGCTTCATGTTAGGGGACGAGCAGTACTTC. It yields the protein CASSFMLGDEQYF. The variable domain in full, completed from reference TRBV7-9 and TRBJ2-7, reads DTGVSQNPRHKITKRGQNVTFRCDPISEHNRLYWYRQTLGQGPEFLTYFQNEAQLEKSRLLSDRFSAERPKGSFSTLEIQRTEQGDSAMYLCASSFMLGDEQYFGPGTRLTVT.

This clone has more than one count but fewer than ten. The J gene is TRBJ2-1, the V gene TRBV2; D remains ambiguous. The CDR3 is 14 amino acids. Germline-derived CDR1 and CDR2 are SNHLY and FYNNEI. The ends were cut back, 7 bases at V and 3 bases at J, with 13 bases in the middle. CDR3 region: CASTSFYSYNEQFF. DNA of the CDR3: TGTGCCAGCACCTCCTTTTACAGCTACAATGAGCAGTTCTTC.

This clone was recorded once. The chain carries TRBV30 and TRBJ2-7; D may match TRBD1 or TRBD2 (5 bases each). The CDR3 consists of 13 residues. Germline CDR1 GTSNPN, CDR2 SVGIG (reference sequence). Trimming pared 1 base from V and 0 bases from J, leaving 7 bases between. The CDR3 here is CAWSGGYSYEQYF. The CDR3 DNA reads as TGTGCCTGGAGTGGGGGGTACTCCTACGAGCAGTACTTC.